These 12 T cell receptor beta chains share one sample of origin, sequenced in a study of CD8 T cells in ankylosing spondylitis (dated by TCRdb to the late 2010s). Library generation was performed with 5' RACE. TCRdb shows the sequencer as Illumina HiSeq 2500. TCRdb took the public reads, trimmed them with fastp at Q25, ran MiXCR for clone calling and kept in-frame beta chains. When rows share a CDR3 protein, they turn into one entry using the most common DNA and genes. This sample comprises about 360,000 distinct CDR3 sequences, 20% to 25% of them detected only once. Around 13% of the sample lies in the top ten. The material sequenced was blood, either unsorted or a sorted T cell fraction (not recorded which). The receptors here all came from a male donor with ankylosing spondylitis or in good health (not recorded which).

The V and J genes are TRBV29-1 and TRBJ2-5, with D maybe TRBD2 (5 bases). From germline, CDR1 is SQVTM and CDR2 ANQGSEA. The CDR3 contains 14 residues. Deletions cut 0 bases from V and 4 bases from J, with 12 bases between. CDR3 loop: CSVEEGVGSETQYF. CDR3 DNA sequence: TGCAGCGTTGAAGAGGGAGTCGGGTCAGAGACCCAGTACTTC.

This clonotype was counted only a few times. The chain links TRBV6-1 to TRBJ1-1, with a tentative D call TRBD1 (5 bases). Germline CDR1 and CDR2: MNHNS and SASEGT. Trimming removed 6 bases from V and 4 bases from J, with 18 bases in between. The length of the CDR3 is 15 residues. The CDR3: CASSIYGGGRTEAFF. CDR3 nucleotide sequence: TGTGCCAGCAGCATCTACGGGGGTGGACGCACTGAAGCTTTCTTT.

This clonotype was seen more than once but under ten times. The rearrangement joins TRBV4-1 to TRBJ2-3; D is undetermined. This CDR3 is 14 amino acids long. Germline CDR1 MGHRA, CDR2 YSYEKL. Trimming removed 0 bases at V and 3 bases at J, with 7 bases between. The CDR3 DNA is TGCGCCAGCAGCCAAGATCGAGAGACAGATACGCAGTATTTT. Translation gives CASSQDRETDTQYF.

The V gene is TRBV29-1, the J gene TRBJ2-3; weak D call: TRBD2 (6 bases). Germline V gives CDR1 SQVTM, CDR2 ANQGSEA. The V and J ends lost 7 bases and 11 bases respectively, with 13 bases between them. The CDR3 extends over 10 amino acids. This CDR3 reads CSARDLLQYF. The CDR3 DNA is TGCAGCGCCAGGGACTTATTGCAGTATTTT.

This clonotype was seen only a few times. The CDR3 region is CASSLSVNTDTQYF. DNA of the CDR3: TGTGCCAGCAGTTTATCCGTCAACACAGATACGCAGTATTTT. The rearrangement uses TRBV28 and TRBJ2-3, with no clear D. Germline V CDR1 and CDR2: MDHEN, SYDVKM. The CDR3 consists of 14 residues. Trimming shortened V by 1 base and J by 2 bases, and 7 bases separated the two germline ends.

The table lists this clonotype with a few counts. The gene calls are TRBV20-1 and TRBJ2-5, with D tentatively TRBD2 (5 bases). CDR1 and CDR2 (germline): DFQATT, SNEGSKA (reference sequence). CDR3 length: 13 residues. V was cut by 6 bases and J by 5 bases, with 16 bases left in between. The CDR3 nucleotides read TGCAGTGCCAACGGTCCCCCGGGGGAGACCCAGTACTTC. Protein: CSANGPPGETQYF.

This clonotype came up a few times. V gene TRBV6-5 combines with J gene TRBJ2-7; 7 bases match TRBD2. With V trimmed by 3 bases and J by 1 base, 12 bases remained unmatched. This CDR3 contains 17 residues. Germline lookup yields CDR1 MNHEY and CDR2 SVGAGI. The CDR3 is CASSYFDGGGGSYEQYF. Here the CDR3 DNA reads TGTGCCAGCAGTTATTTCGATGGCGGGGGTGGATCCTACGAGCAGTACTTC.

A word on this clonotype: The junction departs from germline at one end; a sequencing error may be responsible. In DNA, the CDR3 is TGTGCCAGCGGTGATACTAGGGAATGGTACAATGAGCAGTTCTTC. This codes for CASGDTREWYNEQFF. This chain joins TRBV2 and TRBJ2-1, with a tentative D call TRBD2 (5 bases). The CDR3 covers 15 residues. CDR1 is SNHLY, CDR2 FYNNEI, per germline.

This clonotype was detected only a few times. V usage is TRBV10-3 and J usage is TRBJ2-2; TRBD2 might be the D (5 bases). CDR1 ENHRY and CDR2 SYGVKD come from the germline V gene. Trimming cost V 6 bases and J 1 base, with 9 bases left between them. This CDR3 contains 14 residues. CDR3 coding DNA: TGTGCCATCAGCCCCGGAGGGAACACCGGGGAGCTGTTTTTT. Protein product: CAISPGGNTGELFF.

V is TRBV7-9 and J is TRBJ1-1, with D maybe TRBD1 (5 bases). The CDR3 is 14 amino acids. Germline loops: CDR1 SEHNR, CDR2 FQNEAQ (reference sequence). V was clipped by 5 bases and J by 1 base, with 11 bases between them. CDR3 in amino acids: CASSPLDKNTEAFF. DNA of the CDR3: TGTGCCAGCAGCCCTCTGGACAAGAACACTGAAGCTTTCTTT.

This chain joins TRBV28 and TRBJ1-1; D is perhaps TRBD1 (5 bases). Germline values: CDR1 MDHEN, CDR2 SYDVKM. CDR3 length: 14 residues. V was cut by 3 bases and J by 5 bases, with 13 bases left in between. The CDR3: CASSLGVGWTEAFF. The DNA for the CDR3 is TGTGCCAGCAGTTTGGGGGTAGGCTGGACTGAAGCTTTCTTT.

This clonotype occurred a few times. The V and J genes are TRBV6-1 and TRBJ2-7; possible D gene TRBD2, 6 bases. Trimming took off 10 bases at V and 0 bases at J, with 13 bases between the two ends. This CDR3 is built from 13 residues. The germline CDR1 and CDR2 sequences are MNHNS and SASEGT. The CDR3 protein is CATAGGSSYEQYF. The CDR3 nucleotides are TGTGCCACCGCCGGGGGTTCCTCCTACGAGCAGTACTTC.